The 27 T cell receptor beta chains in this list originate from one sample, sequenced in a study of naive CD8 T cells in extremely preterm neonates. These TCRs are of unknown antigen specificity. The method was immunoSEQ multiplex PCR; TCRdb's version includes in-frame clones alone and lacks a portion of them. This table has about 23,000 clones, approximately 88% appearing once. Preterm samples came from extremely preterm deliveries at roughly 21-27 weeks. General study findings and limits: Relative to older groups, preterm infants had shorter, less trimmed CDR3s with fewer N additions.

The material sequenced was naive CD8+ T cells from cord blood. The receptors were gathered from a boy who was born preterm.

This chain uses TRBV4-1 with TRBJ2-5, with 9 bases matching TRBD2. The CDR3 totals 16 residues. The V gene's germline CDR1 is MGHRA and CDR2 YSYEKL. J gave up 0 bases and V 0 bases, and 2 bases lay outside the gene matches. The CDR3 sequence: CASSQDLAGYQETQYF. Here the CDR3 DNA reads TGCGCCAGCAGCCAAGATCTAGCGGGGTACCAAGAGACCCAGTACTTC.

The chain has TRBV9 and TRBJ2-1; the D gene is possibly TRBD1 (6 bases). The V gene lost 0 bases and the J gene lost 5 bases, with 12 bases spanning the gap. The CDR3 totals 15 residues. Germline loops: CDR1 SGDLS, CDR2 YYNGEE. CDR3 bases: TGTGCCAGCAGCGTAGACGTGGGGGCGCACAATGAGCAGTTCTTC. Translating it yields CASSVDVGAHNEQFF.

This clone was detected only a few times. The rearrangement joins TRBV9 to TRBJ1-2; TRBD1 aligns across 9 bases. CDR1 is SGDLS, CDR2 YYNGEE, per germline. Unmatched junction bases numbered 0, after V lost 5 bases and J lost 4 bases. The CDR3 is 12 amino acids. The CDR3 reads CASRTGGYGYTF. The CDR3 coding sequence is TGTGCCAGCAGGACAGGGGGCTATGGCTACACCTTC.

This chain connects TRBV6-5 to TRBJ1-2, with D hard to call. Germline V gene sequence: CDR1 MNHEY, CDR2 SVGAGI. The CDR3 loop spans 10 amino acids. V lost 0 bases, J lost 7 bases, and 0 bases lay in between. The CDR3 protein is CASSYSGYTF. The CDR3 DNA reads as TGTGCCAGCAGTTACTCTGGCTACACCTTC.

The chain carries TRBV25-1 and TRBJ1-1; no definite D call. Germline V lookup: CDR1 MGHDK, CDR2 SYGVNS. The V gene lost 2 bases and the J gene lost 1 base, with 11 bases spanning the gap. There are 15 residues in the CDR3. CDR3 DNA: TGTGCCAGCAGTGAACGGTGGTTACAGAACACTGAAGCTTTCTTT. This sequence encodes CASSERWLQNTEAFF.

CDR3 in amino acids: CASSYGDEQYF. The CDR3, as DNA: TGTGCCAGCAGTTACGGGGACGAGCAGTACTTC. The rearrangement links TRBV6-1 to TRBJ2-7; D is perhaps TRBD2 (5 bases). Germline CDR1 MNHNS, CDR2 SASEGT. V was shortened by 5 bases and J by 5 bases, with 7 bases between the two germline ends. This CDR3 is built from 11 residues.

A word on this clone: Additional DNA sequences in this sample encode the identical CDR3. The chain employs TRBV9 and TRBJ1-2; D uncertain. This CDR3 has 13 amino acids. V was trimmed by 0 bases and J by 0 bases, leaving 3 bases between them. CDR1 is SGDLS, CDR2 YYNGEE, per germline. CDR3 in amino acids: CASSVGTNYGYTF. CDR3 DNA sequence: TGTGCCAGCAGCGTAGGCACTAACTATGGCTACACCTTC.

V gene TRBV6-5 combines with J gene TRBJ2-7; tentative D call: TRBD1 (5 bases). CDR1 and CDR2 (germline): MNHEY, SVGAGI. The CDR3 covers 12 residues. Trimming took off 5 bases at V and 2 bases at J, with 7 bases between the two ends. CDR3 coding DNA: TGTGCCAGCAGTGAGGACACCTACGAGCAGTACTTC. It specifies CASSEDTYEQYF.

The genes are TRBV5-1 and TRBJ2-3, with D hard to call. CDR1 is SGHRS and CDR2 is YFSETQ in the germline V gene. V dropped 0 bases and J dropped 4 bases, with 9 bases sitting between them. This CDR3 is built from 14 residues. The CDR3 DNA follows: TGCGCCAGCAGCTTGGTGGGATTCGCAGATACGCAGTATTTT. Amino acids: CASSLVGFADTQYF.

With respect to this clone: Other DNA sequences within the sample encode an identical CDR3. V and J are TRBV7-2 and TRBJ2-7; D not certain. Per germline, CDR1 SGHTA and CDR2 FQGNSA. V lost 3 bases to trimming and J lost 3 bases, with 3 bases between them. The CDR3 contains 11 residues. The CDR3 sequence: CASSFSYEQYF. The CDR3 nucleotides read TGTGCCAGCAGCTTTAGCTACGAGCAGTACTTC.

The CDR3 sequence is CASSLAQGTGELFF. DNA for the CDR3: TGTGCCAGCAGCTTAGCGCAGGGCACCGGGGAGCTGTTTTTT. The chain employs TRBV7-2 and TRBJ2-2, with D perhaps TRBD1 (5 bases). CDR3 length: 14 residues. In germline, CDR1 is SGHTA, CDR2 FQGNSA. V shed 0 bases and J shed 4 bases, with 6 bases lying between them.

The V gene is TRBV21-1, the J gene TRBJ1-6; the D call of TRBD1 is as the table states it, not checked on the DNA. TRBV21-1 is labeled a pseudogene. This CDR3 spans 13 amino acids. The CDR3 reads CASSKQGDSPLHF. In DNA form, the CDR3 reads TGTGCCAGCAGCAAACAGGGGGATTCACCCCTCCACTTT.

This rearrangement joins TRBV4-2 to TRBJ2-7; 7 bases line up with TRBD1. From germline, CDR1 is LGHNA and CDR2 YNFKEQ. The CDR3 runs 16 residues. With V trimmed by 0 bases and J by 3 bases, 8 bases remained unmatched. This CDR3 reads CASSQEVGAGGYEQYF. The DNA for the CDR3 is TGTGCCAGCAGCCAAGAGGTCGGAGCAGGGGGCTACGAGCAGTACTTC.

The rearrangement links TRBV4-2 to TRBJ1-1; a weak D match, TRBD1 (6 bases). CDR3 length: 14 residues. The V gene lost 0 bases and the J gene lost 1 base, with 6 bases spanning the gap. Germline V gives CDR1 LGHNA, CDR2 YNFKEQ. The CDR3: CASSQDRGNTEAFF. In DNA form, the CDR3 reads TGTGCCAGCAGCCAAGACAGGGGGAACACTGAAGCTTTCTTT.

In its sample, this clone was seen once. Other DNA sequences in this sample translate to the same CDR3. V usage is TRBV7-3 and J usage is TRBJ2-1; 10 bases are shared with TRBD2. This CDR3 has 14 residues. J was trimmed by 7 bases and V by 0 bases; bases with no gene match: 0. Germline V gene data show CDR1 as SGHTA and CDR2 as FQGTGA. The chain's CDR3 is CASSLTSGGNEQFF. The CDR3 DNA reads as TGTGCCAGCAGCTTAACTAGCGGGGGGAATGAGCAGTTCTTC.

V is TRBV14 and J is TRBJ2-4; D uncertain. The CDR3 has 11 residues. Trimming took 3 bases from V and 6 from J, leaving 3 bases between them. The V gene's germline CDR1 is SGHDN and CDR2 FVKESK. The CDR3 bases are TGTGCCAGCAGCCAGGGAAACATTCAGTACTTC. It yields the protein CASSQGNIQYF.

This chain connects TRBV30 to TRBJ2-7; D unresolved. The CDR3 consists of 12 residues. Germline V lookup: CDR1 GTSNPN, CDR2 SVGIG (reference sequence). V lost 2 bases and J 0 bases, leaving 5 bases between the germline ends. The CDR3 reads CAWSYSSYEQYF. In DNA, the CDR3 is TGTGCCTGGAGTTACAGCTCCTACGAGCAGTACTTC.

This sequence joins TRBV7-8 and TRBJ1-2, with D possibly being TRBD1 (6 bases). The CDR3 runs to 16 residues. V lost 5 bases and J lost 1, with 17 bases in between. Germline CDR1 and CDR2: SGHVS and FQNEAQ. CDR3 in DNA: TGTGCCAGCAGCCCCTTCTCGAGACAGGTTAACTATGGCTACACCTTC. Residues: CASSPFSRQVNYGYTF.

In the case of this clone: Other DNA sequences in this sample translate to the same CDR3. DNA of the CDR3: TGTGCCAGCAGCCAAGGACAGGGCACCGGGGAGCTGTTTTTT. This encodes CASSQGQGTGELFF. V and J are TRBV4-2 and TRBJ2-2, with 7 bases identical to TRBD1. J gave up 4 bases and V 1 base, and 0 bases lay outside the gene matches. This CDR3 region has 14 residues. In germline, CDR1 is LGHNA, CDR2 YNFKEQ.

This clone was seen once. The CDR3 region has the DNA TGTGCCACCAGCAGAGACAGGACTTTCTACGAGCAGTACTTC. Translated: CATSRDRTFYEQYF. The chain joins TRBV15 to TRBJ2-7, with D tentatively TRBD2 (5 bases). Germline V CDR1 and CDR2: LNHNV, YYDKDF (reference sequence). The CDR3 sequence is 14 residues long. V lost 0 bases, J lost 3 bases, and 9 bases lay in between.

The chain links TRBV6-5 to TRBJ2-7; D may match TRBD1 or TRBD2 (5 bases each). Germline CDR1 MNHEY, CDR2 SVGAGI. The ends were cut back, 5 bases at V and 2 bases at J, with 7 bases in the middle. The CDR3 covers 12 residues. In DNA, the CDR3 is TGTGCCAGCAGTGGGACGCCCTACGAGCAGTACTTC. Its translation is CASSGTPYEQYF.

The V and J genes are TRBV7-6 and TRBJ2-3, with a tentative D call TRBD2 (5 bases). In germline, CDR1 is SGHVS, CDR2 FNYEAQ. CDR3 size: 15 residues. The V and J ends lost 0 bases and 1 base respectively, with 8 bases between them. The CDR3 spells CASSLAEGGTDTQYF. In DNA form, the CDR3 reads TGTGCCAGCAGCTTAGCAGAGGGAGGCACAGATACGCAGTATTTT.

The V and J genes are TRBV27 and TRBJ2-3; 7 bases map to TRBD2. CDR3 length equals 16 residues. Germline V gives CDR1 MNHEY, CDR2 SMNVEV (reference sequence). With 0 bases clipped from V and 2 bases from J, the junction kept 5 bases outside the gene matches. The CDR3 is CASSLSWEGTTDTQYF. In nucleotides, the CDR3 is TGTGCCAGCAGTTTATCGTGGGAGGGGACCACAGATACGCAGTATTTT.

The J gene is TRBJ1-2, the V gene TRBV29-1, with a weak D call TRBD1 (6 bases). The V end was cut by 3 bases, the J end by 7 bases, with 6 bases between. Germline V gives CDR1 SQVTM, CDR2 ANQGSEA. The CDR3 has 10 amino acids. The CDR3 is CSVDRGGYTF. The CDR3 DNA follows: TGCAGCGTTGACAGGGGTGGCTACACCTTC.

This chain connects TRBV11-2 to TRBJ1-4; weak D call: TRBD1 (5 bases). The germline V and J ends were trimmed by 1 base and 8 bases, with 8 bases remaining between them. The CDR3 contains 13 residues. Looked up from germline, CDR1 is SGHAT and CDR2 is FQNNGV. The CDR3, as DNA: TGTGCCAGCAGCTTAGGGGGCGCGGAAAAACTGTTTTTT. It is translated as CASSLGGAEKLFF. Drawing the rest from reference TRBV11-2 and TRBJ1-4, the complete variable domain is EAGVAQSPRYKIIEKRQSVAFWCNPISGHATLYWYQQILGQGPKLLIQFQNNGVVDDSQLPKDRFSAERLKGVDSTLKIQPAKLEDSAVYLCASSLGGAEKLFFGSGTQLSVL.

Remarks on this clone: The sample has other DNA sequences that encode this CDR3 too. The CDR3 nucleotides read TGTGCCAGCAGTTACAGCTCCTACGAGCAGTACTTC. Amino acid sequence: CASSYSSYEQYF. V usage is TRBV6-5 and J usage is TRBJ2-7; D is unclear. CDR3 length equals 12 residues. Trimming shortened V by 2 bases and J by 0 bases, and 2 bases separated the two germline ends. The germline V gene encodes CDR1 MNHEY and CDR2 SVGAGI.

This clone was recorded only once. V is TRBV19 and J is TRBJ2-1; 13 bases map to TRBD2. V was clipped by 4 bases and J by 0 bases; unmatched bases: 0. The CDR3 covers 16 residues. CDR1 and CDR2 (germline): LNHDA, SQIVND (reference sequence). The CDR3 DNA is TGTGCCAGTAGTAGACTAGCGGGGGGCTCCTACAATGAGCAGTTCTTC. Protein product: CASSRLAGGSYNEQFF.